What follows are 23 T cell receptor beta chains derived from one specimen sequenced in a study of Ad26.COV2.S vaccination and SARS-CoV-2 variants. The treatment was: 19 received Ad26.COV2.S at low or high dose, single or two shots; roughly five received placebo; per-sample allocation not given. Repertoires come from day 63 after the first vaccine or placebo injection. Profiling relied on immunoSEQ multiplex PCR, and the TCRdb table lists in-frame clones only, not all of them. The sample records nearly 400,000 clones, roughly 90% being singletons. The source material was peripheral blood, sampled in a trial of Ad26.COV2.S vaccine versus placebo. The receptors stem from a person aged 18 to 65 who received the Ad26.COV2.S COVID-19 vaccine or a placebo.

CDR3 sequence: CASSPRALEAFF. CDR3 bases: TGTGCCAGCAGTCCCCGGGCCCTTGAAGCTTTCTTT. This chain links TRBV28 with TRBJ1-1, with D hard to call. CDR1 is MDHEN, CDR2 SYDVKM, per germline. CDR3 length: 12 amino acids. Trimming took off 5 bases at V and 7 bases at J, with 11 bases between the two ends.

CDR3 DNA: TGTGCCACCCTAAAGCGGGCGAATGAAAAACTGTTTTTT. It translates to CATLKRANEKLFF. The chain combines TRBV28 with TRBJ1-4; D is ambiguous. The germline V and J ends were trimmed by 10 bases and 5 bases, with 14 bases remaining between them. Germline values: CDR1 MDHEN, CDR2 SYDVKM. This CDR3 is 13 amino acids long.

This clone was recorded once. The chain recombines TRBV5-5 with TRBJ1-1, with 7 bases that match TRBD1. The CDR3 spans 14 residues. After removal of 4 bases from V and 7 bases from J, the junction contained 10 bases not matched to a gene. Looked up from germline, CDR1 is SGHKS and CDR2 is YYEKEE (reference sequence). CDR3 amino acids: CASSLGPGQVEAFF. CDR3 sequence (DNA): TGTGCCAGCAGCCTCGGTCCCGGACAGGTTGAAGCTTTCTTT.

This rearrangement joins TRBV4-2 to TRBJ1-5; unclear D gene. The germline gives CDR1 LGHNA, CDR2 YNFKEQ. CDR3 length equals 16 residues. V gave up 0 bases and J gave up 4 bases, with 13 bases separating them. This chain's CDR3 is CASSQEQVGFNQPQHF. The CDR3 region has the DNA TGTGCCAGCAGCCAAGAGCAGGTGGGGTTTAATCAGCCCCAGCATTTT.

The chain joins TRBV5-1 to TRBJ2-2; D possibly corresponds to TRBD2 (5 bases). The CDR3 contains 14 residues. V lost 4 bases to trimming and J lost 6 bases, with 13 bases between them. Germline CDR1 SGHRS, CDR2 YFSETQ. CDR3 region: CASSEGLSSGELFF. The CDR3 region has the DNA TGCGCCAGCAGCGAGGGCCTAAGCTCCGGGGAGCTGTTTTTT.

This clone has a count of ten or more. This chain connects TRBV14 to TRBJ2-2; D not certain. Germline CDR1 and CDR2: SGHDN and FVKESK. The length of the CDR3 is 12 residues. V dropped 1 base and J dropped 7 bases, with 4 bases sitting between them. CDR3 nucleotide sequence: TGTGCCAGCAGCCAAGTATTCGGGGAGCTGTTTTTT. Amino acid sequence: CASSQVFGELFF.

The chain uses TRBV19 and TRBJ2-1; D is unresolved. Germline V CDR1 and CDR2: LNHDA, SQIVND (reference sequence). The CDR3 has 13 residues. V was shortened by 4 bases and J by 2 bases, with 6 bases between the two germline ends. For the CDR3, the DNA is TGTGCCAGTAGTAGTGGGCCCTACAATGAGCAGTTCTTC. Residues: CASSSGPYNEQFF.

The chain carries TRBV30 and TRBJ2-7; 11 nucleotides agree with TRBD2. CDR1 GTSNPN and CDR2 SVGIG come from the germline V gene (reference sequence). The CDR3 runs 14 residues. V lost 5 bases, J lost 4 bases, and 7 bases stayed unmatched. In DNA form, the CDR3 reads TGTGCCTGGGCAACTAGCGGGAGTATTTACGAGCAGTACTTC. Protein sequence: CAWATSGSIYEQYF.

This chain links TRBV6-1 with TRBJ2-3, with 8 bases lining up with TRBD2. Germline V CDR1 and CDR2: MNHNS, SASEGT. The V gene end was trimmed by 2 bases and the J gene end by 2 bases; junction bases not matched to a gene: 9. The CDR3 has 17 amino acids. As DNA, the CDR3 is TGTGCCAGCAGTGAACTACCCGGGACTAGGTCCACAGATACGCAGTATTTT. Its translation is CASSELPGTRSTDTQYF.

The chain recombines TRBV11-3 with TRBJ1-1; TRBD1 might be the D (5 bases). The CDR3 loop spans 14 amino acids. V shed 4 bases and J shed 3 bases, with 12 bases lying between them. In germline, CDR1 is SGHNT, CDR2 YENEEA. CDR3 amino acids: CASSSNPGDTEAFF. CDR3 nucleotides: TGTGCCAGCAGCTCCAATCCGGGGGACACTGAAGCTTTCTTT.

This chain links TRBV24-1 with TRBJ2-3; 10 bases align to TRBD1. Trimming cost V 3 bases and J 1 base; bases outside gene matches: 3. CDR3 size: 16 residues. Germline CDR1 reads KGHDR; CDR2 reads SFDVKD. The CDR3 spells CATSDAGTGGTDTQYF. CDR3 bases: TGTGCCACCAGTGATGCCGGGACAGGGGGCACAGATACGCAGTATTTT.

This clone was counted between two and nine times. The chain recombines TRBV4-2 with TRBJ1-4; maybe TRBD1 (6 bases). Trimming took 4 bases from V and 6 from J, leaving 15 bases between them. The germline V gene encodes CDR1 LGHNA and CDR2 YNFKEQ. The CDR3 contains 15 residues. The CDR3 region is CASSPPQGGYEKLFF. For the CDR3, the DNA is TGTGCCAGCAGCCCCCCACAGGGAGGCTATGAAAAACTGTTTTTT.

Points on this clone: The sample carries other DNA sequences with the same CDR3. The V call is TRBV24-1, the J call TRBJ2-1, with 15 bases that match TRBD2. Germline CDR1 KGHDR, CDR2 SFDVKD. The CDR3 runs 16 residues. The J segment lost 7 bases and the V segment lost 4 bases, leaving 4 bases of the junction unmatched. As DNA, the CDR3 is TGTGCCACCAGTGACCCGGGACTAGCGGGAGGTAATGAGCAGTTCTTC. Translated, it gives CATSDPGLAGGNEQFF.

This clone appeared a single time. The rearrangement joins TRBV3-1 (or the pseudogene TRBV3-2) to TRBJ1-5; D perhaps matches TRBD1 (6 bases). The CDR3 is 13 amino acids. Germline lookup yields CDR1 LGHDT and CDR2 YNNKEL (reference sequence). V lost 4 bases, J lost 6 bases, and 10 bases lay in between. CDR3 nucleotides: TGTGCCAGCAGCCGCGACAGGTTTCAGCCCCAGCATTTT. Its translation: CASSRDRFQPQHF.

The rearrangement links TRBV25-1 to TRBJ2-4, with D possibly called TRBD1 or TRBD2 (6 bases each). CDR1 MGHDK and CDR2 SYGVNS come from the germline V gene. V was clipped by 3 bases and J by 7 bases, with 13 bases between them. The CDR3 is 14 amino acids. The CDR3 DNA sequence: TGTGCCAGCAGTGATTCACAAGGGGGGAACATTCAGTACTTC. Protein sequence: CASSDSQGGNIQYF.

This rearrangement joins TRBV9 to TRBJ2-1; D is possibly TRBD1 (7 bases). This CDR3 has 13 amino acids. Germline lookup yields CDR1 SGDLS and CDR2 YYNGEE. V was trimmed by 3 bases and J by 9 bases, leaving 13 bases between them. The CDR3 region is CASSDRQGGEQFF. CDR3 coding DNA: TGTGCCAGCAGCGACCGACAGGGAGGTGAGCAGTTCTTC.

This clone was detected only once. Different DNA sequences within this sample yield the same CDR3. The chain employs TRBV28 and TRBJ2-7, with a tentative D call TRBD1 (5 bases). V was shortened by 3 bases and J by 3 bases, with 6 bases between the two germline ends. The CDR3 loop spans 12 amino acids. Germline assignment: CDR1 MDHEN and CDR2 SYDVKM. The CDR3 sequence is CASSFRGYEQYF. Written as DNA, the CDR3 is TGTGCCAGCAGTTTTAGGGGCTACGAGCAGTACTTC.

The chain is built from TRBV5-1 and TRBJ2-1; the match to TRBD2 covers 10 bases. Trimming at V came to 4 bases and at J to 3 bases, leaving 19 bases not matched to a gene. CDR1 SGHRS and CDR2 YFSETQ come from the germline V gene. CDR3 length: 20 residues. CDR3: CASSKQPVAGGFSSYNEQFF. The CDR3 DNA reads TGCGCCAGCAGCAAACAACCAGTAGCGGGAGGTTTTTCGAGCTACAATGAGCAGTTCTTC. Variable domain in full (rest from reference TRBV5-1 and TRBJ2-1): KAGVTQTPRYLIKTRGQQVTLSCSPISGHRSVSWYQQTPGQGLQFLFEYFSETQRNKGNFPGRFSGRQFSNSRSEMNVSTLELGDSALYLCASSKQPVAGGFSSYNEQFFGPGTRLTVL.

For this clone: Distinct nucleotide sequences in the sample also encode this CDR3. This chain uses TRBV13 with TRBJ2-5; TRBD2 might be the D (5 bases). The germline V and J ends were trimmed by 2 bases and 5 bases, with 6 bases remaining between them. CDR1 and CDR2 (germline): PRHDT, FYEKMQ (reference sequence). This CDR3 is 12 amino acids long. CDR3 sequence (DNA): TGTGCCAGCAGCTTATGGAGGGAGACCCAGTACTTC. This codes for CASSLWRETQYF.

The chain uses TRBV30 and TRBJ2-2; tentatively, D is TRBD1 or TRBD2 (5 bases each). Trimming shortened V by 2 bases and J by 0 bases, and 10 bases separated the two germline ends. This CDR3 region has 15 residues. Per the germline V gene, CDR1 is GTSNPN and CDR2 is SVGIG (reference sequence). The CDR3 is CAWSSGTSNTGELFF. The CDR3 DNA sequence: TGTGCCTGGAGTTCCGGGACCTCGAACACCGGGGAGCTGTTTTTT.

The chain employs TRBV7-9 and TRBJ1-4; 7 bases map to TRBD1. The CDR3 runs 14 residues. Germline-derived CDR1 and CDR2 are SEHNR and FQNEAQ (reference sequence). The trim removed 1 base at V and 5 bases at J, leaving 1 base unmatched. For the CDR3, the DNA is TGTGCCAGCAGCTTAGTGACAGGGAATGAAAAACTGTTTTTT. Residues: CASSLVTGNEKLFF. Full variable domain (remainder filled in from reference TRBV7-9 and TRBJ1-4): DTGVSQNPRHKITKRGQNVTFRCDPISEHNRLYWYRQTLGQGPEFLTYFQNEAQLEKSRLLSDRFSAERPKGSFSTLEIQRTEQGDSAMYLCASSLVTGNEKLFFGSGTQLSVL.

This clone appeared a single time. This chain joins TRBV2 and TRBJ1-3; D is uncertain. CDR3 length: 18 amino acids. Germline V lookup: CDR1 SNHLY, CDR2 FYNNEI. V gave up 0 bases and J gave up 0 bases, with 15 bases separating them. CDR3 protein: CASSEASFVGISGNTIYF. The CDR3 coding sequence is TGTGCCAGCAGTGAAGCGAGTTTCGTCGGAATCTCTGGAAACACCATATATTTT.

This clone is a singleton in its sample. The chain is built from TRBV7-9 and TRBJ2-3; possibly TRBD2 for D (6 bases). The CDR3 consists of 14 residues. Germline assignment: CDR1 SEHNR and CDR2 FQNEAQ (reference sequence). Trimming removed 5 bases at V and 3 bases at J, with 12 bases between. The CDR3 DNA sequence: TGTGCCAGCAGCGTTAGCGGTAGGACAGATACGCAGTATTTT. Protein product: CASSVSGRTDTQYF.